Described below is a single T cell receptor (beta chain) sequence and its context. With V trimmed by 3 bases and J by 4 bases, 8 bases remained unmatched. Looked up from germline, CDR1 is SGHDT and CDR2 is YYEEEE. The CDR3 has 16 residues. As processed by the authors: Researchers report that nucleated cell counts were estimated from reference gene primer amplification. Using immunoSEQ multiplex PCR, the repertoire was profiled, and TCRdb retains in-frame clones only, with some absent. D and trimming were read from the DNA, whereas the V and J calls and clone size are those reported in that table. The data contain about 120,000 clones, around 85% of them singletons. The source of the sample is a study of blood T cell repertoires in COVID-19. Background on the study: Material from acute and convalescent COVID-19 was sourced from the United States, Italy and Spain. T cells, B-cell-depleted T cells, or PBMCs supplied cDNA or gDNA.

The source material was peripheral blood. The sequence derives from a man aged 50 to 60 with acute or convalescent COVID-19. The chain recombines TRBV5-6 with TRBJ1-1; TRBD1 matches at 11 bases. This CDR3 reads CASSSIPGTGGTEAFF. Here the CDR3 DNA reads TGTGCCAGCAGCTCCATACCCGGGACAGGGGGCACTGAAGCTTTCTTT.